These 3 T cell receptor beta chains originate from one sample sequenced in a study of cytomegalovirus exposure and HLA in healthy donors. The study ran its PCR with 60 Vbeta and 13 Jbeta primers. TCRdb's table, derived via immunoSEQ multiplex PCR, lists solely in-frame clones and lacks some. The sample consists of 140,000 to 150,000 clones, around three quarters of them appearing once. The sample comprised PBMCs. These TCRs come from a middle-aged man in good health and CMV-seropositive.

This clone was counted only a few times. The chain combines TRBV5-1 with TRBJ1-2; D ambiguous. Germline assignment: CDR1 SGHRS and CDR2 YFSETQ. The V and J ends lost 5 bases and 4 bases respectively, with 15 bases between them. The CDR3 spans 14 residues. CDR3 in DNA: TGCGCCAGCAGAGGCCAGGAAACCGTCTATGGCTACACCTTC. Protein product: CASRGQETVYGYTF.

The V call is TRBV9, the J call TRBJ2-5, with D perhaps TRBD2 (6 bases). The better agreement between TRBJ2-7 and the DNA end casts doubt on the J call. The germline CDR1 and CDR2 sequences are SGDLS and YYNGEE. The CDR3 length is 14 residues. Here the CDR3 DNA reads TGTGCCAGCAGCGCCGGGACTCCCCAATACGAGCAGTACTTC. Translation: CASSAGTPQYEQYF.

The V call is TRBV5-4, the J call TRBJ2-7; TRBD1 agrees at 7 bases. The V segment lost 3 bases and the J segment 2 bases; nucleotides outside the gene matches: 5. Germline V gives CDR1 SGHNT, CDR2 YYREEE (reference sequence). The CDR3 is 14 residues long. The CDR3 region has the DNA TGTGCCAGCAGCTCCGGACAGGACGCCTACGAGCAGTACTTC. As protein: CASSSGQDAYEQYF.